The present TCR beta chain was sequenced within a study of blood T cell repertoires in COVID-19. The repertoire was sequenced with immunoSEQ multiplex PCR; TCRdb's copy has only in-frame clones and lacks some. The table shows about 100,000 clones, with approximately 80% occurring only once. The CDR3 consists of 14 residues. Germline V lookup: CDR1 MGHRA, CDR2 YSYEKL. Trimming shortened V by 2 bases and J by 1 base, and 8 bases separated the two germline ends. The receptor was isolated from a middle-aged man with active or convalescent COVID-19. The chain couples TRBV4-1 to TRBJ1-1; no clear D gene. Sequences were obtained from peripheral blood. CDR3 residues: CASSQREGNTEAFF. The CDR3, as DNA: TGCGCCAGCAGCCAAAGGGAGGGGAACACTGAAGCTTTCTTT.